This record concerns one TCR beta chain sequence. The antigen this receptor binds is unknown. Per-base quality was not reported, and no clone a single base away is much larger than it. The sample's time point label, decoded: more than 10 months on ibrutinib. For TCR beta library preparation, around 2 micrograms of genomic DNA were isolated from cryopreserved PBMCs. Longitudinal blood samples from CLL patients on ibrutinib monotherapy were analyzed using high-throughput TCR beta sequencing. Patients were enrolled in a phase 2 open-label single-center ibrutinib monotherapy trial. On a MiSeq, deep resolution sequencing aimed for a depth between 1 in 1 million and 1 in 200,000 T cells, with each clonotype covered about 9.2x on average. TCR beta libraries were generated with the immunoSEQ hsTCRB Kit. As for the authors' bioinformatics: ImmunoSEQ Data Assistant and ImmunoSEQ Analyzer were used for data analysis, and V, D and J genes were assigned according to IMGT definitions. Clonality, which ranges from 0 to 1, was calculated by subtracting the normalized Shannon entropy of productive rearrangement frequencies from one. Only overrepresented clonotypes making up at least 0.05% of each patient's repertoire were included in the public clonotype analysis. More than ten age-matched healthy donor repertoires from immuneACCESS were used as controls for clonality. Drawn from immuneACCESS, this table holds only the in-frame rearrangements with V and J called that TCRdb kept. Clones are partly lost; checked studies trace under half to an unresolved V gene and leave the rest unexplained. V, J and clone size are taken as reported in that table, and D and trimming were inferred from the DNA itself. For this sample the table gives about 85,000 clones, of which around 79% were detected only once. The top ten clonotypes cover roughly 4.8% of the sample.

This specimen comes from a study of cytotoxic CD8 clonotypes in ibrutinib-treated CLL (dated by TCRdb to the early 2020s). In the study overall: In this cohort, some 16 patients were treatment-naive and approximately 10 were relapsed/refractory, while 17 to 18 had unmutated IGHV. Cryopreserved peripheral blood mononuclear cells were collected at three points: before therapy, at response, and at either sustained remission or disease progression. Responses were partial in around 25 patients and complete in 2; after median approximately 69 months follow-up, some 15 stayed in remission and 12 progressed. On average, each sample yielded about 250,000 productive templates and 85,000 to 95,000 productive rearrangements. Patients were still on ibrutinib when every remission and progressive disease sample was collected. Response samples were taken after a median of about a year on treatment, ranging from about 6 to 40 months. Of the 80 to 95 participants in the trial, 26 had longitudinal samples available. Points the paper makes about the study in general: Baseline clonality exceeded that of age-matched healthy donors and correlated strongly with circulating CD8+ T-cell counts. An increase in clonality was observed at ibrutinib response, with clonality remaining stable during sustained remission and falling back toward baseline at progression. Public clonotypes were rare and either shrank or stayed stable during treatment, and the rise in clonality at ibrutinib response reflected expansion of private clonotypes. Sampling times were not matched between patients in sustained remission and patients whose disease was progressing, and lymph node repertoires were not examined.

CDR1 SGHRS and CDR2 YFSETQ were looked up in the germline V gene. The V and J ends are trimmed by 3 bases and 4 bases, leaving 16 bases between them. The CDR3, cysteine through phenylalanine, is 15 amino acids long. Kept here is only the CDR3 DNA, which spans 45 bases and is read in frame from base 1. This TCR was recovered from a human donor with chronic lymphocytic leukemia. Material: PBMCs, obtained after 12 months of ibrutinib treatment. The chain is made from TRBV5-1 and TRBJ2-5; the D region is possibly TRBD1 or TRBD2, each matching across 6 bases. The DNA sequence is given as TGCGCCAGCAGCTGGTTCGGGGGCGCGGGAGAGACCCAGTACTTC. The translation is CASSWFGGAGETQYF.